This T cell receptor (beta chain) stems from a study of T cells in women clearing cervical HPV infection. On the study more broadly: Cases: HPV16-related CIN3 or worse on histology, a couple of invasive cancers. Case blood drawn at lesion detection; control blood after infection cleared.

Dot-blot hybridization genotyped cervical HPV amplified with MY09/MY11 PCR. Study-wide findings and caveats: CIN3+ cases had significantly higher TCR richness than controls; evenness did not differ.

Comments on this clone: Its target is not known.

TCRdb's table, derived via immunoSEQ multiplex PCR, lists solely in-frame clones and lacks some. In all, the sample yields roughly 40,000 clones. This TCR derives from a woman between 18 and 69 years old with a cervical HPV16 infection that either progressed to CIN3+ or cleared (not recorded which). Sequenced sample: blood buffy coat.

The chain's CDR3 is CASSFGGASYEQYF. CDR3 bases read: TGTGCCAGCAGTTTTGGGGGGGCCTCCTACGAG. The J gene is TRBJ2-7, the V gene TRBV12-3 or TRBV12-4; TRBD2 is a possible D gene (7 bases). The read terminates 3 residues ahead of where the CDR3 ends, so the germline J gene completes it. This CDR3 contains 14 residues. The ends were cut back, 3 bases at V and 0 bases at J, with 9 bases in the middle.